Listed below are T cell receptor beta chains from one sample, sequenced in a study of T-cell memory formation after mild COVID-19. Each CDR3 protein gets one entry after TCRdb re-called the 5' RACE reads with MiXCR. The sample includes about 180,000 distinct CDR3 sequences, 16% of them seen just once. Sequenced: PBMCs or a T cell subset sorted from them (not recorded which). The receptors were gathered from an adult woman who had mild COVID-19 (a few samples of this study predate the infection). Cell type and time point are not known. Both conserved end residues are part of each CDR3.

CASSPPVLDEQYF | TRBV18
CASSSNRDTEAFF | TRBV18
CASSFPTGRTPEAFF | TRBV11-2
CASSQDGAATYEQYF | TRBV4-1
CASTGGGHAGEQYF | TRBV6-5
CASSWGRGSQETQYF | TRBV11-2
CASSLRGGELTNTGELFF | TRBV5-6
CASSYVQGGQPQHF | TRBV6-5
CAISDPGLAAYEQYF | TRBV10-3
CASSKDVGGTADTQYF | TRBV9
CASSQLAETYEQYF | TRBV3-1
CASSSGGARKDTQYF | TRBV7-6
CATSATDSSTVQYF | TRBV24-1
CASSLGQSERAFF | TRBV18
CASSLPGQSYEQYF | TRBV5-1
CASSQDRLAGELSYNEQFF | TRBV4-2
CASTTQGINEQYF | TRBV6-6
CASSRTRQGTGNTIYF | TRBV12-3/TRBV12-4
CASRPGTSGAYEQYF | TRBV3-1
CASSIRFGGYTF | TRBV7-2
CSGFSPRPGRSYQETQYF | TRBV29-1
CASSTGLSSGNTIYF | TRBV6-5
CASSLGVTQETQYF | TRBV5-1
CASRHGQGTPQETQYF | TRBV11-2
CAIMHPSGSPDTQYF | TRBV10-3
CASSKLTGNTGELFF | TRBV5-1
CASRQGGSTDTQYF | TRBV7-9
CASSSWDNTDTQYF | TRBV6-5
CSARDTGGDWETQYF | TRBV20-1
CASSPTGGDSPLHF | TRBV18
CASSLGPVDSYEQYF | TRBV7-6
CASSLASGVSWTEAFF | TRBV7-2
CASSYGLAGGQETQYF | TRBV6-2/TRBV6-3
CASTKTGSYTF | TRBV6-2/TRBV6-3
CASSLVLSYNSPLHF | TRBV7-2
CASSAKVDEQYF | TRBV7-9
CSPSGTGGYRDEAFF | TRBV20-1
CASSQGTQVNTEAFF | TRBV4-3
CASSQSPFYEQYF | TRBV4-1
CASSAGTDLFTDTQYF | TRBV5-1
CASSLGMGTEAFF | TRBV7-3
CASSIGVLSEAFF | TRBV7-2
CASSYSLPSTDTQYF | TRBV6-5
CASSQDGQGPQNIQYF | TRBV4-2
CATSDSGTGQRGYTF | TRBV24-1
CASSRRLGPQYF | TRBV6-2/TRBV6-3
CASSPPGGGNEQFF | TRBV5-1
CATWAASAAESREQYF | TRBV2
CAWSSGRAAGDTQYF | TRBV30
CASSRQGNEQYF | TRBV11-2
CASKAQGFTEAFF | TRBV2
CASSKTSREQYF | TRBV11-2
CASSQTTFETQYF | TRBV6-2/TRBV6-3